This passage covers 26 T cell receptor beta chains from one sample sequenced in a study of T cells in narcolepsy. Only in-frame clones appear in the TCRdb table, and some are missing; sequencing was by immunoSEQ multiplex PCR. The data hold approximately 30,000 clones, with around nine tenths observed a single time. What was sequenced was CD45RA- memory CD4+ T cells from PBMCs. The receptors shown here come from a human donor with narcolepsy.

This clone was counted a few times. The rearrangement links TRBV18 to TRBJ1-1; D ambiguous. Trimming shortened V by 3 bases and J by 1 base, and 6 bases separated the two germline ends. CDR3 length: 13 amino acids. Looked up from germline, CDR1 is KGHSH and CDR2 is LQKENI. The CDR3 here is CASSPDQNTEAFF. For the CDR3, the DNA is TGTGCCAGCTCACCGGACCAGAACACTGAAGCTTTCTTT.

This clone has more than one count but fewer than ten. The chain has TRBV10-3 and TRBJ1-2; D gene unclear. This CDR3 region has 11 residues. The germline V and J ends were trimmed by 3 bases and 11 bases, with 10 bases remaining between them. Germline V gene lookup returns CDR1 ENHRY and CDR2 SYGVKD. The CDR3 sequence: CAISDPEGYTF. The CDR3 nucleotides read TGTGCCATCAGTGACCCCGAGGGTTACACCTTC.

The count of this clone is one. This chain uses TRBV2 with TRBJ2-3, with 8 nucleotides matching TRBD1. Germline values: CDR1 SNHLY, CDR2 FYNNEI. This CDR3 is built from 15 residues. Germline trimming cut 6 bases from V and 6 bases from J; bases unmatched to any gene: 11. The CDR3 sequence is CASRRGQGISDTQYF. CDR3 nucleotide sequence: TGTGCCAGCAGGAGAGGACAGGGAATCTCGGATACGCAGTATTTT. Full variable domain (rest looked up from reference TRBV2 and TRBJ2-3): EPEVTQTPSHQVTQMGQEVILRCVPISNHLYFYWYRQILGQKVEFLVSFYNNEISEKSEIFDDQFSVERPDGSNFTLKIRSTKLEDSAMYFCASRRGQGISDTQYFGPGTRLTVL.

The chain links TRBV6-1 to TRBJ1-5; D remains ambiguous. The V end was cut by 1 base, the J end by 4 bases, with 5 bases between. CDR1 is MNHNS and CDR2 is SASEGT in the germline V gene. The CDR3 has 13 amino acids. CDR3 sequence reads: CASSEVQNQPQHF. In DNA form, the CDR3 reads TGTGCCAGCAGTGAAGTACAAAATCAGCCCCAGCATTTT.

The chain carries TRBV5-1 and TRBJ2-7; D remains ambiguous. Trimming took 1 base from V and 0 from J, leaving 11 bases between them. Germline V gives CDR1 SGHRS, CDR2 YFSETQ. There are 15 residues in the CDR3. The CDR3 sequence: CASSLWSESSYEQYF. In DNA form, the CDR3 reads TGCGCCAGCAGCTTGTGGTCCGAGAGCTCCTACGAGCAGTACTTC.

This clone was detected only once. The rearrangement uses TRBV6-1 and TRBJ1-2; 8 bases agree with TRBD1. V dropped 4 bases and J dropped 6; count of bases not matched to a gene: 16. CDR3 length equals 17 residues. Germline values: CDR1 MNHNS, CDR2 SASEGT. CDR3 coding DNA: TGTGCCAGCAGTGTTACAGGGGGGTCGACAGGGTCTAATGGCTACACCTTC. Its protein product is CASSVTGGSTGSNGYTF.

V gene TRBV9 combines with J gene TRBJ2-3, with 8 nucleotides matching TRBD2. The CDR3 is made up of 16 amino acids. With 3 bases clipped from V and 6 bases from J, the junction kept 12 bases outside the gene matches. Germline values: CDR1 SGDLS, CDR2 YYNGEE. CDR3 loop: CASSEGKRGSTDTQYF. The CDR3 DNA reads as TGTGCCAGCAGCGAGGGAAAGCGGGGGTCTACGGATACGCAGTATTTT.

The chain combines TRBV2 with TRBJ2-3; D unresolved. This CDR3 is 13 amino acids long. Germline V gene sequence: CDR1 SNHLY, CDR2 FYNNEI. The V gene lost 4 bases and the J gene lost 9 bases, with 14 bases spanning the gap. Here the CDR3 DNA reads TGTGCCAGCAGTGGTAACCCGGAGAGCACGCAGTATTTT. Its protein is CASSGNPESTQYF. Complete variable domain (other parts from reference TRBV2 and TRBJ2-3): EPEVTQTPSHQVTQMGQEVILRCVPISNHLYFYWYRQILGQKVEFLVSFYNNEISEKSEIFDDQFSVERPDGSNFTLKIRSTKLEDSAMYFCASSGNPESTQYFGPGTRLTVL.

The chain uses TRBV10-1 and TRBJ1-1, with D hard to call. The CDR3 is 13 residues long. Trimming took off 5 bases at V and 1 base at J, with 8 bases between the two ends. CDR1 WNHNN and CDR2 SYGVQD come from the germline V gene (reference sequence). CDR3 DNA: TGCGCCAGCAGTCCCCAGGAGAACACTGAAGCTTTCTTT. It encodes CASSPQENTEAFF.

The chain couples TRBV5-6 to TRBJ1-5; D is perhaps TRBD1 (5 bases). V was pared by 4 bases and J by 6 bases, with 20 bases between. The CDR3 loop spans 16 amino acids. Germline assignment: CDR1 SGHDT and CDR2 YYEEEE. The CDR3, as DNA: TGTGCCAGCAGCCTCCGGGACGCAGGGATGGGTCAGCCCCAGCATTTT. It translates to CASSLRDAGMGQPQHF.

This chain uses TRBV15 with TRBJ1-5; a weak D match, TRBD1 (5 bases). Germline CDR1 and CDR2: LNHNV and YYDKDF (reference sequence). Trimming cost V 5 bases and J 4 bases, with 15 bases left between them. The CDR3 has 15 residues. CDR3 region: CATSPLGGVNQPQHF. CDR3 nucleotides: TGTGCCACCAGCCCGTTGGGGGGGGTTAATCAGCCCCAGCATTTT.

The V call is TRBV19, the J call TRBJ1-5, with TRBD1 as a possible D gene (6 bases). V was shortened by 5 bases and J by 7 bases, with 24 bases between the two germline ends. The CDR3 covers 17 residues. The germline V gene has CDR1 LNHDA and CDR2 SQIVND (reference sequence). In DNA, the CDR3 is TGTGCCAGTAGTCCAAGGGGGGGGAGCCGCGGTTACCAGCCCCAGCATTTT. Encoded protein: CASSPRGGSRGYQPQHF.

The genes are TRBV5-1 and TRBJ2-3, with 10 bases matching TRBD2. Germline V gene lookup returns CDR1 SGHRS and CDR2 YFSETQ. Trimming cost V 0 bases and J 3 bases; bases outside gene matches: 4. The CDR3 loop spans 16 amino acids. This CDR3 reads CASSLAELAGTDTQYF. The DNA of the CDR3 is TGCGCCAGCAGCTTGGCCGAACTAGCGGGGACAGATACGCAGTATTTT.

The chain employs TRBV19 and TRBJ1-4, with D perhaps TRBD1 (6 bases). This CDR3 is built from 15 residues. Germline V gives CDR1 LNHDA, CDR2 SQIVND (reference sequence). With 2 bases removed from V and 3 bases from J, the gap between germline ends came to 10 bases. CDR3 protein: CASSILGAANEKLFF. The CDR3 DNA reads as TGTGCCAGTAGTATATTGGGGGCCGCTAATGAAAAACTGTTTTTT.

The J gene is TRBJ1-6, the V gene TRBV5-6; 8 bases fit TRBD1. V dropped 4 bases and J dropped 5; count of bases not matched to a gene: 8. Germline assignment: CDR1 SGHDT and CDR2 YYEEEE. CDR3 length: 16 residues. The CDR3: CASSPLGQGNNSPLHF. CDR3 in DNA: TGTGCCAGCAGCCCCCTAGGACAGGGAAATAATTCACCCCTCCACTTT.

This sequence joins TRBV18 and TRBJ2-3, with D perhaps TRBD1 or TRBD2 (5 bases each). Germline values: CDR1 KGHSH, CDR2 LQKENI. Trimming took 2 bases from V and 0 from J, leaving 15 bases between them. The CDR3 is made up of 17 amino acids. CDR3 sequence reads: CASSPGTPGGSTDTQYF. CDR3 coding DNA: TGTGCCAGCTCACCAGGGACCCCGGGCGGGAGCACAGATACGCAGTATTTT.

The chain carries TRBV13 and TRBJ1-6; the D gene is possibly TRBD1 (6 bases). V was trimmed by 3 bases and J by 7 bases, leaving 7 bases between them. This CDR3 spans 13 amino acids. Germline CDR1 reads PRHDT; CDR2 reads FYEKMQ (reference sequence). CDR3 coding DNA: TGTGCCAGCAGCTTGGACAGAAATTCACCCCTCCACTTT. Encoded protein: CASSLDRNSPLHF.

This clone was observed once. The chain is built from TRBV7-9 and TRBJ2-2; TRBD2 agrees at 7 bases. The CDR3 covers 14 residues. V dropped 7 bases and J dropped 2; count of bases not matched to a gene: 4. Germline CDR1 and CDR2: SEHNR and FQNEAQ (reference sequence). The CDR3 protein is CASTGLVNTGELFF. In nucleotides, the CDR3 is TGTGCCAGCACCGGACTAGTCAACACCGGGGAGCTGTTTTTT.

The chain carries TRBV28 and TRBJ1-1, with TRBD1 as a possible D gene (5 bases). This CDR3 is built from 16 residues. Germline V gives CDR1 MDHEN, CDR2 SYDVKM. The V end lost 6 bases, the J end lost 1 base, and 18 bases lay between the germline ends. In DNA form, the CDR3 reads TGTGCCAGCAGACACTCGTTAGGGGCGGGGAACACTGAAGCTTTCTTT. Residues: CASRHSLGAGNTEAFF.

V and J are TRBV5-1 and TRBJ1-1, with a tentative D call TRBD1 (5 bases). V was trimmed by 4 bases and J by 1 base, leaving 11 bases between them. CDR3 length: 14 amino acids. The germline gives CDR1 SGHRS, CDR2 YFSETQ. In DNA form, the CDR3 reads TGCGCCAGCAGCGCCCTGACAGCGAACACTGAAGCTTTCTTT. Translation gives CASSALTANTEAFF. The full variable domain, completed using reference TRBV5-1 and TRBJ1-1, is KAGVTQTPRYLIKTRGQQVTLSCSPISGHRSVSWYQQTPGQGLQFLFEYFSETQRNKGNFPGRFSGRQFSNSRSEMNVSTLELGDSALYLCASSALTANTEAFFGQGTRLTVV.

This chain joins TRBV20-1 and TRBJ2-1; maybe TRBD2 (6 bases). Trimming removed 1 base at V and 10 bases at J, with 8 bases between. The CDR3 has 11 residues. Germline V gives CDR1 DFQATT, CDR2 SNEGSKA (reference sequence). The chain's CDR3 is CSARGGGEQFF. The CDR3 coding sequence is TGCAGTGCTAGAGGTGGGGGGGAGCAGTTCTTC.

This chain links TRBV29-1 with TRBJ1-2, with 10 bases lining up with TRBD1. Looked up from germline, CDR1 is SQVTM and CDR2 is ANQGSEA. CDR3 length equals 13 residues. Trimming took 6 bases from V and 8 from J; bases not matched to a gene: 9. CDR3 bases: TGCAGCGTACACAGACAGGGGGCGCGGGGCTACACCTTC. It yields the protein CSVHRQGARGYTF.

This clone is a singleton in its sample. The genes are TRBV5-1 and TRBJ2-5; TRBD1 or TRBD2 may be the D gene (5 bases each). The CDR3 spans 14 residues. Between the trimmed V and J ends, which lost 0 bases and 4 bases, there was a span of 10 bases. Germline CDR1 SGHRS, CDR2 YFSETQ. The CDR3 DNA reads TGCGCCAGCAGCTTGGCCGGGGCGGGAGAGACCCAGTACTTC. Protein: CASSLAGAGETQYF.

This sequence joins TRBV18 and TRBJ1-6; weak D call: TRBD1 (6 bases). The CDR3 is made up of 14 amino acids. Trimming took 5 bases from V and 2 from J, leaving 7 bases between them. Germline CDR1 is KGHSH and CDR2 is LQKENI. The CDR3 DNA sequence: TGTGCCAGCTCAGGGGGCACCTATAATTCACCCCTCCACTTT. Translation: CASSGGTYNSPLHF.

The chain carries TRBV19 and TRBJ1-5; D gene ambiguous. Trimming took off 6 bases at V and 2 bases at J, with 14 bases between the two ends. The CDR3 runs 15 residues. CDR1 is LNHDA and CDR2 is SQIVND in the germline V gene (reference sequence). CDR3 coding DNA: TGTGCCAGTAGCCTGAAGATCCTTGGCAATCAGCCCCAGCATTTT. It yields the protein CASSLKILGNQPQHF.

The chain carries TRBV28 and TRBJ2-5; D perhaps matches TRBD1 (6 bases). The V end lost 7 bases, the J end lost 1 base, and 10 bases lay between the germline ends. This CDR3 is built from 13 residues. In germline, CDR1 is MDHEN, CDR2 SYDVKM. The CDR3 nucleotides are TGTGCCAGCATTGCAGGGGCCCAAGAGACCCAGTACTTC. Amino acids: CASIAGAQETQYF.